This T cell receptor (beta chain) was sequenced for a study of T-cell memory formation after mild COVID-19. TCRdb re-called the 5' RACE reads through MiXCR, storing one row per CDR3 protein. The sample consists of more than 450,000 distinct CDR3 sequences, roughly 18% of them appearing once. From germline, CDR1 is SGHRS and CDR2 YFSETQ. V shed 3 bases and J 5 bases; nucleotides not matched to a gene: 9. The CDR3 runs 16 residues. The rearrangement uses TRBV5-1 and TRBJ2-5; 11 bases are a match to TRBD2. Source material: PBMCs or a T cell subset sorted from them (not recorded which). This TCR was sampled from an adult woman who had mild COVID-19 (a few samples of this study predate the infection). Cell type and time point are not known. CDR3 residues: CASSSSLAGGLETQYF. In DNA form, the CDR3 reads TGCGCCAGCAGCTCGTCGCTAGCGGGGGGTCTGGAGACCCAGTACTTC.